The rows below give T cell receptor beta chains drawn from one sample of a study of blood T cell repertoires in COVID-19. Clones were read by immunoSEQ multiplex PCR, and TCRdb kept only the in-frame ones, dropping some. The table records 110,000 or so clones, 85% of them present only once. The sample consisted of peripheral blood. The receptors were sampled from a woman aged 60-75 years with COVID-19, enrolled during active disease. CDR3s include the opening cysteine and the closing phenylalanine or tryptophan. Each record gives: J gene, D gene, V gene, clone size, CDR3 DNA, CDR3 protein. The D gene is left open where the match is weak. A row's size may be missing; if present it is once, few, many or a size class.

TRBJ1-2 | - | TRBV27 | - | TGTGCCAGCAGTTTATTAGACAGACCGGACTATGGCTACACCTTC | CASSLLDRPDYGYTF
TRBJ2-5 | - | TRBV12-3/TRBV12-4 | - | TGTGCCAGCAGTCCCTCCAGGGAAGAGACCCAGTACTTC | CASSPSREETQYF
TRBJ2-2 | TRBD1 | TRBV30 | - | TGTGCCTGGAGACCGGGACAGGGGGCCGGGGAGCTGTTTTTT | CAWRPGQGAGELFF
TRBJ1-2 | TRBD1 | TRBV7-9 | - | TGTGCCAGCAGCTTAGGTGGACAGGGGAATGGCTACACCTTC | CASSLGGQGNGYTF
TRBJ1-2 | TRBD1 | TRBV7-2 | - | TGTGCCAGCACCTGGGACAGGGGGAACTATGGCTACACCTTC | CASTWDRGNYGYTF
TRBJ1-2 | - | TRBV5-4 | - | TGTGCCAGCAGCCTCGAGGCGGGCAGCTATGGCTACACCTTC | CASSLEAGSYGYTF
TRBJ1-2 | - | TRBV18 | - | TGTGCCAGCTCACCTACGGGGGAAAACTATGGCTACACCTTC | CASSPTGENYGYTF
TRBJ2-7 | TRBD1 | TRBV27 | once | TGTGCCACCGGGACAGACCACTACGAGCAGTACTTC | CATGTDHYEQYF
TRBJ1-3 | - | TRBV27 | once | TGTGCCAGCAGTCCAACGGGGGGAAACACCATATATTTT | CASSPTGGNTIYF
TRBJ2-2 | TRBD2 | TRBV9 | - | TGTGCCAGCAGCGTAACTAGCGGGGGGAGCGGGGAGCTGTTTTTT | CASSVTSGGSGELFF
TRBJ1-2 | - | TRBV9 | - | TGTGCCAGCAGCTTCAAGGGGTCTGGCTACACCTTC | CASSFKGSGYTF
TRBJ2-5 | - | TRBV5-1 | - | TGCGCCAGCAGGGCTGGGGGATCGGCTAGCGATGAGACCCAGTACTTC | CASRAGGSASDETQYF
TRBJ1-4 | - | TRBV19 | - | TGTGCCAGTAGGGCGGGGGAGGAAAAACTGTTTTTT | CASRAGEEKLFF
TRBJ1-2 | TRBD1 | TRBV5-8 | - | TGTGCCAGCAGCTGGGGACAGGGGATTTACTATGGCTACACCTTC | CASSWGQGIYYGYTF
TRBJ2-7 | TRBD1 | TRBV27 | - | TGTGCCAGCAACGAACGACAGGGGGCTTTCCACGAGCAGTACTTC | CASNERQGAFHEQYF
TRBJ2-4 | TRBD2 | TRBV6-2/TRBV6-3 | - | TGTGCCAGCAGCGCCCAGAAGGTAGCGGGGGCGCATAAAAACATTCAGTACTTC | CASSAQKVAGAHKNIQYF
TRBJ2-1 | - | TRBV6-5 | once | TGTGCCAGCAGTCGGGACTCCGTCGGGGATGAGCAGTTCTTC | CASSRDSVGDEQFF
TRBJ1-2 | - | TRBV4-1 | - | TGCGCCAGCAGCCAAGATCAGGGGAGAAACTATGGCTACACCTTC | CASSQDQGRNYGYTF
TRBJ1-1 | TRBD1 | TRBV7-8 | - | TGTGCCAGCAGCTTAGAAGGGACAGGACGGTTAGCTTTCTTT | CASSLEGTGRLAFF
TRBJ2-1 | - | TRBV25-1 | - | TGTGCCAGCTTGCAAGGGGCGGACAATGAGCAGTTCTTC | CASLQGADNEQFF
TRBJ2-1 | - | TRBV11-3 | - | TGTGCCAGCAGCTTATCGGGAAGTGAGCAGTTCTTC | CASSLSGSEQFF
TRBJ2-1 | TRBD1 | TRBV5-4 | - | TGTGCCAGCAGGGCCGGGACAGGGGGCCGTGAGCAGTTCTTC | CASRAGTGGREQFF
TRBJ2-1 | - | TRBV7-9 | - | TGTGCCAGCAGCCGATCAGCGGATTCCTACAATGAGCAGTTCTTC | CASSRSADSYNEQFF
TRBJ1-5 | - | TRBV6-5 | - | TGTGTCAGCCGCCCGGACTTATATAGCAATCAGCCCCAGCATTTT | CVSRPDLYSNQPQHF
TRBJ1-2 | TRBD1 | TRBV19 | few | TGTGCCAGTAGTATCCCGGGACAGCACTATGGCTACACCTTC | CASSIPGQHYGYTF
TRBJ1-3 | - | TRBV6-5 | - | TGTGCCAGCAGTTACGAAGAACAGGGAGGAAACACCATATATTTT | CASSYEEQGGNTIYF
TRBJ2-3 | TRBD1 | TRBV9 | - | TGTGCCAGCAGCGTACAGGGGGCTGGGACAGATACGCAGTATTTT | CASSVQGAGTDTQYF
TRBJ1-2 | TRBD1 | TRBV4-3 | - | TGCGCCAGCAGCCAAAACCCGGGACAGGGGTATGGCTACACCTTC | CASSQNPGQGYGYTF
TRBJ2-7 | TRBD2 | TRBV2 | - | TGTGCCAGCAGTGAAGAGGAGCGGGGGGATTACGAGCAGTACTTC | CASSEEERGDYEQYF
TRBJ1-2 | TRBD1 | TRBV2 | - | TGTGCCAGCAGTGAAACGGGACAGGGTAGGGGCTACACCTTC | CASSETGQGRGYTF
TRBJ2-7 | TRBD1 | TRBV3-1/TRBV3-2 | - | TGTGCCAGTGCGGACAGGTTGTACGAGCAGTACTTC | CASADRLYEQYF
TRBJ2-1 | TRBD1 | TRBV5-1 | - | TGCGCCAGCAGCGCTGAATTACAGGGGGCGAATGAGCAGTTCTTC | CASSAELQGANEQFF
TRBJ2-3 | - | TRBV5-4 | few | TGTGCCAGCAGCATCGCCGATAGCGCAGATACGCAGTATTTT | CASSIADSADTQYF
TRBJ1-3 | - | TRBV4-2 | - | TGTGCCAGCAGCCAGAGATCGGGGATAGGAAACACCATATATTTT | CASSQRSGIGNTIYF
TRBJ2-7 | - | TRBV10-2 | - | TGCGCCAGCAGTGAACAGAACTACGAGCAGTACTTC | CASSEQNYEQYF
TRBJ2-3 | - | TRBV5-1 | - | TGCGCCAGCAGCTTGTGGCTACCTAGCGGCACAGATACGCAGTATTTT | CASSLWLPSGTDTQYF
TRBJ1-2 | TRBD1 | TRBV5-1 | once | TGCGCCAGCAGCTTGTCTGGGGACAGTTCAAACTATGGCTACACCTTC | CASSLSGDSSNYGYTF
TRBJ2-5 | TRBD2 | TRBV7-2 | - | TGTGCCAGCAGCTCGACCGTCGCGGGGGGTGGGTTTGAGACCCAGTACTTC | CASSSTVAGGGFETQYF
TRBJ2-3 | - | TRBV2 | many | TGTGCCAGCAGTGAAGGGACAGTGAGCACAGATACGCAGTATTTT | CASSEGTVSTDTQYF
TRBJ1-2 | - | TRBV6-6 | once | TGTGCCAGCAGTTACGCCGAGAGCTACACCTTC | CASSYAESYTF
TRBJ1-6 | - | TRBV30 | - | TGTGCCTGGAGTGTATGGGCAGGGGCGGATTCACCCCTCCACTTT | CAWSVWAGADSPLHF
TRBJ1-1 | - | TRBV20-1 | - | TGCAGTGCCCCGTCGAACACTGAAGCTTTCTTT | CSAPSNTEAFF
TRBJ2-3 | - | TRBV7-3 | - | TGTGCCAGCAGCTTAAGGGGACAAAACACAGATACGCAGTATTTT | CASSLRGQNTDTQYF
TRBJ1-4 | TRBD1 | TRBV11-1 | - | TGTGCCAGCAGCCCCCAAAGACAGGGACATCAGCTGTTTTTT | CASSPQRQGHQLFF
TRBJ1-3 | TRBD1 | TRBV12-5 | - | TGTGCTAGTGGCCCAGGGGGCTCTGGAAACACCATATATTTT | CASGPGGSGNTIYF
TRBJ1-5 | - | TRBV19 | few | TGTGCCAGTAGTATCGAGCGGCAGCCCCAGCATTTT | CASSIERQPQHF
TRBJ2-2 | TRBD1 | TRBV6-5 | - | TGTGCCAGCACTCGACGGACAGGGATGATCGGGGAGCTGTTTTTT | CASTRRTGMIGELFF